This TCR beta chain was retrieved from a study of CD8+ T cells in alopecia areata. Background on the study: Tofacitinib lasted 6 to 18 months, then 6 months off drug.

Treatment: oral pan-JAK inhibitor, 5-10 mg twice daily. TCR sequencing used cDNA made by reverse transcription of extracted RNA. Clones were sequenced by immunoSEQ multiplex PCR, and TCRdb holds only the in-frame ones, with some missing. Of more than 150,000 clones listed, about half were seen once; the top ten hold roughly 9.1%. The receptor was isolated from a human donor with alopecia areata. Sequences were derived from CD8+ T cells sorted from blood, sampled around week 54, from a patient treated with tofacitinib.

The CDR3 DNA is TGTGCCAGCAGCTTTAGCGGGGCGGAGACCCAGTACTTC. Translating gives CASSFSGAETQYF. The chain carries TRBV7-9 and TRBJ2-5; 8 positions match TRBD2. Trimming cost V 3 bases and J 5 bases; bases outside gene matches: 2. The germline CDR1 and CDR2 sequences are SEHNR and FQNEAQ (reference sequence). This CDR3 comprises 13 residues.